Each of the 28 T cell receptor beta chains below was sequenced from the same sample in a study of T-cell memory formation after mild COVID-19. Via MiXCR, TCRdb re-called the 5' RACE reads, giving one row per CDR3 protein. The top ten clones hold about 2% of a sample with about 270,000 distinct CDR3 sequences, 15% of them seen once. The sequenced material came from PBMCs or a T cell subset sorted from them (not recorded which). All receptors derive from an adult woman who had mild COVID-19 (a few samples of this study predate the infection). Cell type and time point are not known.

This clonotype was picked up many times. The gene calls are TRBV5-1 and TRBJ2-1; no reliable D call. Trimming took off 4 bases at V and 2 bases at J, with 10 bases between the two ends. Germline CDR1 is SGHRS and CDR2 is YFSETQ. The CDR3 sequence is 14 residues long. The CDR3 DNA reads TGCGCCAGCAGCCAAGGTAGGGCCTACAATGAGCAGTTCTTC. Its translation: CASSQGRAYNEQFF.

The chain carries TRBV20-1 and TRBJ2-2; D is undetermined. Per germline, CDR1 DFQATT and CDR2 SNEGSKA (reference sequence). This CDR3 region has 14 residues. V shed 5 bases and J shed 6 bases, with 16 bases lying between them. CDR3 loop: CSAGRKKDSGELFF. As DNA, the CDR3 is TGCAGTGCTGGAAGGAAGAAAGACTCCGGGGAGCTGTTTTTT.

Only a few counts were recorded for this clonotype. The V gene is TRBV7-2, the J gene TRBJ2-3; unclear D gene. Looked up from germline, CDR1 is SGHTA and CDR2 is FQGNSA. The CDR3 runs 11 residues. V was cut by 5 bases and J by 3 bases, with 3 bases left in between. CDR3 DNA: TGTGCCAGCAGCGCAACAGATACGCAGTATTTT. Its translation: CASSATDTQYF. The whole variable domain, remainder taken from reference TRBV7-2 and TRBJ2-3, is GAGVSQSPSNKVTEKGKDVELRCDPISGHTALYWYRQSLGQGLEFLIYFQGNSAPDKSGLPSDRFSAERTGGSVSTLTIQRTQQEDSAVYLCASSATDTQYFGPGTRLTVL.

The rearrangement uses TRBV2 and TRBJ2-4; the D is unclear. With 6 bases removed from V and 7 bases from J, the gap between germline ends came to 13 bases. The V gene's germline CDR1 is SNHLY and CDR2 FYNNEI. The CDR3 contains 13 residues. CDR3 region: CASRRDTRNIQYF. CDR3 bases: TGTGCCAGCAGGAGAGACACCAGGAACATTCAGTACTTC.

CDR3 sequence reads: CASSDLSGRAYEQYF. In nucleotides, the CDR3 is TGTGCCAGCAGTGACCTCAGCGGGAGGGCCTACGAGCAGTACTTC. The rearrangement joins TRBV6-2 or TRBV6-3 to TRBJ2-7, with 10 nucleotides matching TRBD2. V dropped 5 bases and J dropped 2; count of bases not matched to a gene: 6. The CDR3 runs 15 residues. CDR1 is MNHEY and CDR2 is SVGEGT in the germline V gene.

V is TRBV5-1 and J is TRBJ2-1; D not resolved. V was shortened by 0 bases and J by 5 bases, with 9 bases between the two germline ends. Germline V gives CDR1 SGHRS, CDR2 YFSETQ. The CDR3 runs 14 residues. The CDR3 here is CASSLELVHNEQFF. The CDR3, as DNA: TGCGCCAGCAGCTTGGAACTGGTGCACAATGAGCAGTTCTTC.

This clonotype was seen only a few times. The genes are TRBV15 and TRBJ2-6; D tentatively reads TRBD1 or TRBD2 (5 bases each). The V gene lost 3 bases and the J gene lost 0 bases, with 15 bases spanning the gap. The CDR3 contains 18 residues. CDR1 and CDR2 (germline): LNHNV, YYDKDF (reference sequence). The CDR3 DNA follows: TGTGCCACCAGCAGTCGGGGCAAGCTCCACTCTGGGGCCAACGTCCTGACTTTC. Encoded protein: CATSSRGKLHSGANVLTF.

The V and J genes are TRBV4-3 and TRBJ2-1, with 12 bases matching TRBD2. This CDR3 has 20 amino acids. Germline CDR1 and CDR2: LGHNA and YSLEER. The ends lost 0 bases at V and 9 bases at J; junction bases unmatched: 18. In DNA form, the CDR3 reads TGCGCCAGCAGCCAAGATATTGTATTGGGGACTAGCGGGTTGGTCGGTGAGCAGTTCTTC. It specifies CASSQDIVLGTSGLVGEQFF.

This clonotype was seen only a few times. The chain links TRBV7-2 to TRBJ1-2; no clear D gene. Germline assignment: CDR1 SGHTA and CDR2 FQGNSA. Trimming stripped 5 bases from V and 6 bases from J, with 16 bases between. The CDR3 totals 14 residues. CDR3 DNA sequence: TGTGCCAGCAGCCGGACGAGGGTGCCGGATGGCTACACCTTC. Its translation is CASSRTRVPDGYTF.

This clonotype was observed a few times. The CDR3 spells CASSYPRTGNEQFF. The CDR3 DNA reads TGTGCCAGCAGTTACCCGAGGACGGGGAATGAGCAGTTCTTC. This chain connects TRBV6-2 or TRBV6-3 to TRBJ2-1, with a weak D call TRBD2 (5 bases). This CDR3 spans 14 amino acids. The germline V gene has CDR1 MNHEY and CDR2 SVGEGT. Trimming took 2 bases from V and 7 from J, leaving 12 bases between them.

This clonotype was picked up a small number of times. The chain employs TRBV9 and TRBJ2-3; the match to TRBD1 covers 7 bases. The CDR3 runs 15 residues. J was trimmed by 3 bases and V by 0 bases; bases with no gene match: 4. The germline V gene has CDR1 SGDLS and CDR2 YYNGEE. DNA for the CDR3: TGTGCCAGCAGCGTAGGACAGGGTAAGACAGATACGCAGTATTTT. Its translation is CASSVGQGKTDTQYF.

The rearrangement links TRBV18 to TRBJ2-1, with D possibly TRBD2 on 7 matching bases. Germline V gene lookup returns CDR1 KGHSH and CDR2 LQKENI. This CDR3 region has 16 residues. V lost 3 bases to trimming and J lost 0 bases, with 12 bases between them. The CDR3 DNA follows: TGTGCCAGCTCACCGTTGGGAGGGGGCTCCTACAATGAGCAGTTCTTC. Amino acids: CASSPLGGGSYNEQFF. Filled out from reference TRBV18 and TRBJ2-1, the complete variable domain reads NAGVMQNPRHLVRRRGQEARLRCSPMKGHSHVYWYRQLPEEGLKFMVYLQKENIIDESGMPKERFSAEFPKEGPSILRIQQVVRGDSAAYFCASSPLGGGSYNEQFFGPGTRLTVL.

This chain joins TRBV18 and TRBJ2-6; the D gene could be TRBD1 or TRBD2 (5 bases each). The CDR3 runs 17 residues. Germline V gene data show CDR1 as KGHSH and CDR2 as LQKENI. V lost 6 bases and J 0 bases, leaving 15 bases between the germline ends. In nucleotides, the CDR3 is TGTGCCAGCTCGCTGGGGGTCGGTGGCTCTGGGGCCAACGTCCTGACTTTC. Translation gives CASSLGVGGSGANVLTF.

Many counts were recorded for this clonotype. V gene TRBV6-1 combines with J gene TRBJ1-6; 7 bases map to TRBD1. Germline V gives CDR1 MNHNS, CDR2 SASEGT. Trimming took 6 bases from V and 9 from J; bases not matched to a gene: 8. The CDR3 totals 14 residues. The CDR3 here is CASREVSGGSPLHF. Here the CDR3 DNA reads TGTGCCAGCAGGGAGGTCTCAGGGGGTTCACCCCTCCACTTT.

The CDR3 DNA is TGCGCCAGCAGCCAAGTAGGGCGGGGGGCGAGAAATGAGCAGTTCTTC. Protein sequence: CASSQVGRGARNEQFF. The chain recombines TRBV4-1 with TRBJ2-1; 8 positions agree with TRBD2. CDR3 length: 16 amino acids. V was clipped by 1 base and J by 7 bases; unmatched bases: 9. Germline CDR1 MGHRA, CDR2 YSYEKL.

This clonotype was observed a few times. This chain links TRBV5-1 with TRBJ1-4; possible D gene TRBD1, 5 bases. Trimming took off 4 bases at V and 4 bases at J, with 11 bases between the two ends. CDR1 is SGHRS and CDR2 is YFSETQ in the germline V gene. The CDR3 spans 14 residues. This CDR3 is CASSHRDLNEKLFF. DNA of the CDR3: TGCGCCAGCAGCCACCGGGACCTTAATGAAAAACTGTTTTTT.

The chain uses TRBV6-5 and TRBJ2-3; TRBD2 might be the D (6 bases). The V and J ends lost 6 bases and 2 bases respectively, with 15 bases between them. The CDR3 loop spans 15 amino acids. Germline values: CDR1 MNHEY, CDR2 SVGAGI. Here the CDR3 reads CASSPRRGLTDTQYF. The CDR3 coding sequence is TGTGCCAGCAGCCCCCGGCGGGGTCTCACAGATACGCAGTATTTT.

CDR3 sequence: CASSPTGGETQYF. CDR3 sequence (DNA): TGTGCCAGCAGTCCGACAGGGGGAGAGACCCAGTACTTC. V usage is TRBV28 and J usage is TRBJ2-5; TRBD1 agrees at 9 bases. The CDR3 extends over 13 amino acids. With 5 bases clipped from V and 4 bases from J, the junction kept 2 bases outside the gene matches. The V gene's germline CDR1 is MDHEN and CDR2 SYDVKM.

The CDR3 DNA follows: TGTGCCACCAGCAGAGATGATAGGACTAGCGGGGGTCCAGATACGCAGTATTTT. This encodes CATSRDDRTSGGPDTQYF. V and J are TRBV15 and TRBJ2-3; 13 bases line up with TRBD2. The length of the CDR3 is 18 residues. Trimming removed 0 bases from V and 4 bases from J; junction bases left unmatched: 7. Germline CDR1 LNHNV, CDR2 YYDKDF (reference sequence).

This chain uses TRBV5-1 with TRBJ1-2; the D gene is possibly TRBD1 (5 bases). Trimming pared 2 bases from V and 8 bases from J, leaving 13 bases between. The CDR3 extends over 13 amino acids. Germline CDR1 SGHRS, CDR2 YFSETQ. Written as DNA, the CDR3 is TGCGCCAGCAGCTTAGGGGATTTCAGCGGCTACACCTTC. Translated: CASSLGDFSGYTF.

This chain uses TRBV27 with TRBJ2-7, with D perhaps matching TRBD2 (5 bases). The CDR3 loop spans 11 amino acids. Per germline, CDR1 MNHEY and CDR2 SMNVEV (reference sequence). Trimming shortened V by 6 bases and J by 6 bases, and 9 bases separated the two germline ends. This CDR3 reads CASRVRGEQYF. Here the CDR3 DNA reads TGTGCCAGCAGAGTTCGGGGCGAGCAGTACTTC.

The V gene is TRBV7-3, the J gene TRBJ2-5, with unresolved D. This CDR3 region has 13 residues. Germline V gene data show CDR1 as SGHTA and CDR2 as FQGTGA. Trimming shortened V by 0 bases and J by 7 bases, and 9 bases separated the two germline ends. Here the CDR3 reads CASSLTAPGTQYF. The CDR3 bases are TGTGCCAGCAGCTTAACGGCCCCCGGGACCCAGTACTTC.

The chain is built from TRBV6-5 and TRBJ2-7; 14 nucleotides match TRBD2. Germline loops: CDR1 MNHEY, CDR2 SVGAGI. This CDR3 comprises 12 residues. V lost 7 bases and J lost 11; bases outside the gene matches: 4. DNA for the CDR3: TGTGCCAGCAAGACTAGCGGGAGGGCCGAGTACTTC. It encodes CASKTSGRAEYF.

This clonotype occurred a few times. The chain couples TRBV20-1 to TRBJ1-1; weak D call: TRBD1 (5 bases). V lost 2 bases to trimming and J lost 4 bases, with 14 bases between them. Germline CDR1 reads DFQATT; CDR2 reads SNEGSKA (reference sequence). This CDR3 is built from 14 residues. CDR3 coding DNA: TGCAGTGCTAGAATCTCGGCGGGGGGCACTGAAGCTTTCTTT. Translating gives CSARISAGGTEAFF.

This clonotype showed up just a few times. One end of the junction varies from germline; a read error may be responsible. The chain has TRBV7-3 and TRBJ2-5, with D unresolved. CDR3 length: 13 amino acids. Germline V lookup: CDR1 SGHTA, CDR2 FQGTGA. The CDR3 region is CASSLSPQKTQYF. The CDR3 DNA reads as TGTGCCAGCAGCCTATCGCCCCAAAAGACCCAGTACTTC.

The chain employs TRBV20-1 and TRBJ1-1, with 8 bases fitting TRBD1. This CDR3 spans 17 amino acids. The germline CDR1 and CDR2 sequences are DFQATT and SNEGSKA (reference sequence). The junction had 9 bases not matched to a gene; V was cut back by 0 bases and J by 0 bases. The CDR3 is CSARDPRTGTMNTEAFF. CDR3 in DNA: TGCAGTGCTAGAGACCCCCGGACAGGGACCATGAACACTGAAGCTTTCTTT.

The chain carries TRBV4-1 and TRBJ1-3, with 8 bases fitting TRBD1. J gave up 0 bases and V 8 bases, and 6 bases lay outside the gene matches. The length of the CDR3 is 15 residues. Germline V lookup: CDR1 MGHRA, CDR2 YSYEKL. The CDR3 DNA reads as TGCGCCAGCGGATCCACAGGGGGCTCTGGAAACACCATATATTTT. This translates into CASGSTGGSGNTIYF.

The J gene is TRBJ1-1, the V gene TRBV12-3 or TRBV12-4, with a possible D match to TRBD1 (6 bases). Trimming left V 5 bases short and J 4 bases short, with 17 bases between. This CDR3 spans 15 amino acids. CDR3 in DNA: TGTGCCAGCAGTCTACAGGGTTTGAGTATCACTGAAGCTTTCTTT. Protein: CASSLQGLSITEAFF.